These T cell receptor beta chains were read from a single sample in a study of T cells in Graves' hyperthyroidism and ophthalmopathy. TCRdb fed the multiplex PCR reads into MiXCR, producing one record per CDR3 protein. The table records 350,000 or so distinct CDR3 sequences, approximately 18% of them present only once. Specimen: blood. These receptors came from a woman in her forties with Graves' ophthalmopathy. Both conserved end residues are part of each CDR3. The D gene is left open where the match is weak. Expanded clones are given a class, and other clones once, few, many or no size at all.

v_call,cdr3_length,clone_size,d_call,j_call,cdr3_nt,cdr3_aa
TRBV14,15,many,TRBD2,TRBJ2-7,TGTGCCAGCAGCCGAGGACTAGCAGTCGCCTACGAGCAGTACTTC,CASSRGLAVAYEQYF
TRBV25-1,13,many,-,TRBJ2-5,TGTGCCAGCAGTGAAGAAGCTCTAGAGACCCAGTACTTC,CASSEEALETQYF
TRBV3-1,12,-,-,TRBJ2-7,TGTGCCACAGGCGCTTGGGTTTACGAGCAGTACTTC,CATGAWVYEQYF
TRBV4-1,15,many,-,TRBJ2-7,TGCGCCAGCAGCCAACAATGGGCAGCGTCAGGGGAGCAGTACTTC,CASSQQWAASGEQYF
TRBV12-5,15,many,-,TRBJ2-7,TGTGCTAGTGGACTGGGGGGTGTGGACCCCTACGAGCAGTACTTC,CASGLGGVDPYEQYF
TRBV28,15,-,TRBD1,TRBJ1-1,TGTGCCAGCCCCCCTCGGACAGGCTCGTGGACTGAAGCTTTCTTT,CASPPRTGSWTEAFF
TRBV7-6,16,-,-,TRBJ1-2,TGTGCCAGCAGCTTAGGGTGGGCGGACTCTCACGATGGCTACACCTTC,CASSLGWADSHDGYTF
TRBV6-2/TRBV6-3,17,-,-,TRBJ1-1,TGTGCCAGCAGTTACTCGAGGGGAGACAGGTTGAACACTGAAGCTTTCTTT,CASSYSRGDRLNTEAFF
TRBV2,18,few,TRBD2,TRBJ2-2,TGTGCCAGCAGTGGTATAGCGGGAGCCCCACTCGACACCGGGGAGCTGTTTTTT,CASSGIAGAPLDTGELFF
TRBV11-2,13,many,-,TRBJ2-7,TGTGCCAGCAGCTTAGATGGAGGGTACGAGCAGTACTTC,CASSLDGGYEQYF
TRBV3-1,13,-,-,TRBJ1-2,TGTGCCAGCAGCCAAGTTTTGAAGGGAAGCTACACCTTC,CASSQVLKGSYTF
TRBV5-8,14,many,-,TRBJ2-7,TGTGCCAGCAGCTTTGGCAGGTCTGACTACGAGCAGTACTTC,CASSFGRSDYEQYF
TRBV5-1,14,-,-,TRBJ2-7,TGCGCCAGCAGCTTGCGGAGAGGCTCCTACGAGCAGTACTTC,CASSLRRGSYEQYF
TRBV5-5,16,many,TRBD2,TRBJ2-5,TGTGCCAGCAGCTTGGTGGGGACTAGCGGGAAAGAGACCCAGTACTTC,CASSLVGTSGKETQYF
TRBV7-2,14,many,TRBD1,TRBJ2-7,TGTGCCAGCAGCCCTCGACAGGGGCCCTACGAGCAGTACTTC,CASSPRQGPYEQYF
TRBV10-3,14,many,TRBD1,TRBJ1-2,TGTGCCATCACGGGTGGGACAGGGGTGAAGGGCTACACCTTC,CAITGGTGVKGYTF
TRBV7-9,13,many,-,TRBJ1-2,TGTGCCAGCAGCTTAGGTGTGGTGGCTGGCTACACCTTC,CASSLGVVAGYTF
TRBV7-2,15,many,-,TRBJ1-1,TGTGCCAGCAGCTTAGCGGCGAAAACGAACACTGAAGCTTTCTTT,CASSLAAKTNTEAFF
TRBV29-1,11,many,-,TRBJ2-7,TGCAGCGTTGAACGGGATTCGGAGCAGTACTTC,CSVERDSEQYF
TRBV4-1,16,many,-,TRBJ1-2,TGCGCCAGCAGCCTTATTACAGGAAACGCTAACTATGGCTACACCTTC,CASSLITGNANYGYTF
TRBV6-1,12,-,-,TRBJ2-5,TGTGCCAGCAGTCGTCCACTTGAGACCCAGTACTTC,CASSRPLETQYF
TRBV28,15,-,-,TRBJ1-5,TGTGCCAGCAGTTTTCGGTACAGGGATGATCAGCCCCAGCATTTT,CASSFRYRDDQPQHF
TRBV7-9,14,many,-,TRBJ1-3,TGTGCCAGCAGCGTACCGGGGCAAGGAAACACCATATATTTT,CASSVPGQGNTIYF
TRBV30,14,-,TRBD1,TRBJ2-7,TGTGCCTGGAGTGTAGCCGGGACAGGGTACGAGCAGTACTTC,CAWSVAGTGYEQYF
TRBV5-1,16,many,-,TRBJ1-2,TGCGCCAGCAGCTTGGAGGCAGGACCCTTTAACTATGGCTACACCTTC,CASSLEAGPFNYGYTF
TRBV24-1,16,many,TRBD1,TRBJ2-7,TGTGCCACCAGTGCGCGCGGGACAGGGGGCTCGGGCGAGCAGTACTTC,CATSARGTGGSGEQYF
TRBV29-1,13,many,-,TRBJ1-1,TGCAGCGTCGAGACATCCCTGAACACTGAAGCTTTCTTT,CSVETSLNTEAFF
TRBV14,16,many,TRBD1,TRBJ1-1,TGTGCCAGCAGCCCCCTTTGGACAGGGCGGAACACTGAAGCTTTCTTT,CASSPLWTGRNTEAFF
TRBV7-9,15,many,-,TRBJ2-5,TGTGCCAGCAGCTTCGGGGAGGTGCTGACAGAGACCCAGTACTTC,CASSFGEVLTETQYF
TRBV29-1,14,many,-,TRBJ1-1,TGCAGCGTTGGACAGACCCGGGGGGGCACTGAAGCTTTCTTT,CSVGQTRGGTEAFF
TRBV11-2,16,few,-,TRBJ2-3,TGTGCCAGCAGGGTAGGGGCCCGCAGGAGCACAGATACGCAGTATTTT,CASRVGARRSTDTQYF
TRBV7-2,14,many,TRBD2,TRBJ2-7,TGTGCCAGCAGCCTCATAGCGGGAGGTCTCGAGCAGTACTTC,CASSLIAGGLEQYF
TRBV18,13,many,-,TRBJ2-7,TGTGCCAGCTCACCAATCGGCGGCTACGAGCAGTACTTC,CASSPIGGYEQYF
TRBV20-1,13,many,TRBD1,TRBJ1-5,TGCAGTGCTGTACAGGGGACGGATCAGCCCCAGCATTTT,CSAVQGTDQPQHF
TRBV30,16,many,-,TRBJ2-7,TGTGCCTGGAGTGTACGCAGAGGGGTTCGCTCCTACGAGCAGTACTTC,CAWSVRRGVRSYEQYF
TRBV6-1,16,many,TRBD2,TRBJ2-5,TGTGCCAGCAGTGAACTACTAGCGGGAGCGGGCGGGACCCAGTACTTC,CASSELLAGAGGTQYF
TRBV6-5,16,-,-,TRBJ1-2,TGTGCCAGCAGTTACTCGGGCAGGCTCCTGACTTATGGCTACACCTTC,CASSYSGRLLTYGYTF
TRBV6-2/TRBV6-3,16,many,TRBD1,TRBJ1-3,TGTGCCAGCAGTTTCGAAGACAGGGTGCTTGGAAACACCATATATTTT,CASSFEDRVLGNTIYF
TRBV6-5,14,many,-,TRBJ2-2,TGTGCCAGCAGTTACCACCTCGGGGCCGGGGAGCTGTTTTTT,CASSYHLGAGELFF
TRBV20-1,14,many,-,TRBJ2-2,TGCAGTGCTGCCGCTGCCCAGGTGGACGGGGAGCTGTTTTTT,CSAAAAQVDGELFF
TRBV6-1,15,-,-,TRBJ2-7,TGTGCCAGCAACCCCGGGGCCAGGTTTGGACACGAGCAGTACTTC,CASNPGARFGHEQYF
TRBV6-5,16,many,-,TRBJ2-7,TGTGCCAGCAGTTACTCGAGGGACAAACTCTCCTACGAGCAGTACTTC,CASSYSRDKLSYEQYF
TRBV28,12,many,-,TRBJ2-5,TGTGCCAGCAGTGGCCCCTACGAGACCCAGTACTTC,CASSGPYETQYF
TRBV4-1,17,few,TRBD1,TRBJ2-7,TGCGCCAGCAGCCAATCCCCACCAGGGGGCCGTCTGGGAGAGCAGTACTTC,CASSQSPPGGRLGEQYF
TRBV24-1,15,many,-,TRBJ2-6,TGTGCCACCAGTGAAGGGACTGGTGGGGCCAACGTCCTGACTTTC,CATSEGTGGANVLTF
TRBV7-9,13,-,-,TRBJ2-7,TGTGCCAGCAGCCAGACTAGCTCCTACGAGCAGTACTTC,CASSQTSSYEQYF
TRBV5-4,13,many,-,TRBJ2-5,TGTGCCAGCAGCGCAGGGTTTGGCGAGACCCAGTACTTC,CASSAGFGETQYF
TRBV6-1,12,many,-,TRBJ1-1,TGTGCCAGCATCGATAAGGGGACTGAAGCTTTCTTT,CASIDKGTEAFF
TRBV6-5,15,many,-,TRBJ1-1,TGTGCCAGCAGTTACCGGGCACCCATGAACACTGAAGCTTTCTTT,CASSYRAPMNTEAFF
TRBV19,15,-,-,TRBJ1-5,TGTGCCAGTAGTATCGGAGGACAGAGCAATCAGCCCCAGCATTTT,CASSIGGQSNQPQHF
TRBV5-1,14,many,-,TRBJ1-1,TGCGCCAGCAGCTTGCCAGGGGAGAACACTGAAGCTTTCTTT,CASSLPGENTEAFF